These 11 T cell receptor beta chains came from one sample sequenced in a study of neurological immune-mediated disorders. In TCRdb, the 5' RACE reads were re-called with MiXCR into one record per CDR3 protein. The data show about 120,000 distinct CDR3 sequences, roughly 3.2% seen once. The sequencing input was PBMCs. These receptors were collected from a woman aged 30 to 39 with multiple sclerosis.

In this sample, this clonotype turned up many times. The rearrangement uses TRBV10-3 and TRBJ1-2, with 7 bases matching TRBD1. V shed 10 bases, J shed 8 bases, and the junction held 7 bases outside the gene matches. The CDR3 consists of 11 residues. The V gene's germline CDR1 is ENHRY and CDR2 SYGVKD. CDR3 in amino acids: CATQQGRGYTF. The CDR3 DNA reads as TGTGCCACGCAACAGGGGAGAGGCTACACCTTC.

The sample holds many counts of this clonotype. The V gene is TRBV7-6, the J gene TRBJ2-1, with 7 bases lining up with TRBD2. This CDR3 spans 16 amino acids. CDR1 and CDR2 (germline): SGHVS, FNYEAQ. V trimming: 2 bases; J trimming: 8 bases; junction bases outside the gene matches: 12. The CDR3 reads CASSLLWEGLGDEQFF. The CDR3 bases are TGTGCCAGCAGCTTACTTTGGGAGGGGCTAGGGGATGAGCAGTTCTTC.

On this clonotype: This may stem from a read error, because a much larger clone lies one nucleotide away. The CDR3 does not close with the conserved phenylalanine or tryptophan, likely indicating a read error. The genes are TRBV7-8 and TRBJ2-7, with D possibly TRBD1 on 5 matching bases. This CDR3 is built from 13 residues. V shed 5 bases and J shed 7 bases, with 15 bases lying between them. CDR1 and CDR2 from the germline V gene are SGHVS and FQNEAQ. CDR3 sequence reads: CASSHESRAEQYI. The CDR3 DNA is TGTGCCAGCAGCCATGAGAGCAGGGCGGAGCAGTACATC.

This clonotype was detected many times. The chain combines TRBV7-2 with TRBJ2-5; the D gene is possibly TRBD2 (6 bases). V was trimmed by 8 bases and J by 5 bases, leaving 18 bases between them. The CDR3 is 14 residues long. Per germline, CDR1 SGHTA and CDR2 FQGNSA. Here the CDR3 DNA reads TGTGCCAGCTCATCGGGGCTAGCGTTGGAGACCCAGTACTTC. Encoded protein: CASSSGLALETQYF.

This clonotype has ten or more counts. This chain links TRBV18 with TRBJ2-5; a possible D gene is TRBD1 (5 bases). There are 14 residues in the CDR3. V gave up 1 base and J gave up 5 bases, with 11 bases separating them. CDR1 is KGHSH, CDR2 LQKENI, per germline. The CDR3 bases are TGTGCCAGCTCACCACAGGGGATGGCTGAGACCCAGTACTTC. Amino acid sequence: CASSPQGMAETQYF.

This clonotype showed up many times. The rearrangement joins TRBV12-5 to TRBJ1-1; 10 bases agree with TRBD1. The germline CDR1 and CDR2 sequences are LGHNT and FRNRAP. V was clipped by 3 bases and J by 0 bases; unmatched bases: 4. This CDR3 has 16 amino acids. Here the CDR3 reads CASGFPGQGLNTEAFF. The CDR3 DNA follows: TGTGCTAGTGGTTTCCCGGGACAGGGGCTGAACACTGAAGCTTTCTTT.

This chain connects TRBV7-6 to TRBJ2-2; 7 bases map to TRBD2. This CDR3 comprises 15 residues. Germline values: CDR1 SGHVS, CDR2 FNYEAQ. V was clipped by 6 bases and J by 6 bases; unmatched bases: 10. CDR3 nucleotides: TGTGCCAGCAGGGCGGGGACTATAAGTGCCGGGGAGCTGTTTTTT. Its protein product is CASRAGTISAGELFF. The whole variable domain, remainder taken from reference TRBV7-6 and TRBJ2-2, is GAGVSQSPRYKVTKRGQDVALRCDPISGHVSLYWYRQALGQGPEFLTYFNYEAQQDKSGLPNDRFSAERPEGSISTLTIQRTEQRDSAMYRCASRAGTISAGELFFGEGSRLTVL.

This clonotype came up many times. The chain joins TRBV20-1 to TRBJ1-6; TRBD1 is a possible D gene (5 bases). Germline assignment: CDR1 DFQATT and CDR2 SNEGSKA (reference sequence). This CDR3 is built from 15 residues. V lost 0 bases and J lost 8, with 14 bases in between. CDR3 in amino acids: CSARDPGQGHSPLHF. In DNA, the CDR3 is TGCAGTGCTAGAGATCCCGGCCAGGGCCATTCACCCCTCCACTTT.

This clonotype was detected ten times or more. The rearrangement links TRBV5-1 to TRBJ1-2; 9 bases map to TRBD1. With V trimmed by 0 bases and J by 7 bases, 10 bases remained unmatched. Germline CDR1 reads SGHRS; CDR2 reads YFSETQ. This CDR3 has 16 residues. This CDR3 is CASSLVRTGAGVGYTF. CDR3 nucleotides: TGCGCCAGCAGCTTGGTGAGGACAGGGGCCGGCGTTGGCTACACCTTC.

This clonotype was counted at least ten times. The chain couples TRBV20-1 to TRBJ1-1; D remains ambiguous. The CDR3 sequence is 13 residues long. Trimming shortened V by 7 bases and J by 0 bases, and 12 bases separated the two germline ends. Germline CDR1 reads DFQATT; CDR2 reads SNEGSKA (reference sequence). The CDR3 DNA is TGCAGTGTCCCCGGTGGCATGAACACTGAAGCTTTCTTT. Protein product: CSVPGGMNTEAFF.

This clonotype was recorded a few times. V gene TRBV6-5 combines with J gene TRBJ2-2; 9 bases match TRBD2. Germline V CDR1 and CDR2: MNHEY, SVGAGI. The length of the CDR3 is 17 residues. J lost 5 bases, V lost 2 bases, and 9 bases had no gene match. CDR3 sequence reads: CASSYNLAGVGTGELFF. CDR3 DNA sequence: TGTGCCAGCAGTTACAACTTAGCGGGGGTTGGTACCGGGGAGCTGTTTTTT.